These T cell receptor beta chains were read from a single sample in a study of shared clonotypes between healthy human individuals. The repertoire was sequenced with immunoSEQ multiplex PCR; TCRdb's copy has only in-frame clones and lacks some. This sample has roughly 650,000 clones, with approximately 96% found just once. Input material: naive CD8+ T cells sorted from blood. These receptors all stem from a woman between 25 and 40 years old in good health. The CDR3 runs from the conserved cysteine through the conserved F or W. Each record gives: V gene, clone size, D gene, J gene, CDR3 DNA, CDR3 protein. A D gene is named only where the DNA matches it firmly. Expanded clones are given a class, and other clones once, few, many or no size at all.

TRBV6-1	-	-	TRBJ1-1	TGTGCCAGCAGCGACTACTACCGGGACTCTAATGAAGCTTTCTTT	CASSDYYRDSNEAFF
TRBV9	-	-	TRBJ2-7	TGTGCCAGCAGGGCGTCTGACTCCTACGAGCAGTACTTC	CASRASDSYEQYF
TRBV27	-	-	TRBJ2-1	TGTGCCAGCAGTTTTTGGCCAAGGGAAGGGAATGAGCAGTTCTTC	CASSFWPREGNEQFF
TRBV2	-	-	TRBJ1-4	TGTGCCAGCAGTGAAGCGCTTGGAGGTGGGGAAAAACTGTTTTTT	CASSEALGGGEKLFF
TRBV5-1	-	-	TRBJ2-5	TGCGCCAGCAGCTTGGGTCAGTTACCCCAAGAGACCCAGTACTTC	CASSLGQLPQETQYF
TRBV28	-	-	TRBJ1-1	TGTGCCAGCAGTCCCCTCACGACCAGGGGCACTGAAGCTTTCTTT	CASSPLTTRGTEAFF
TRBV25-1	-	-	TRBJ2-5	TGTGCCAGCAGTGACGGAGTCGCTAGTGGGGGAGAGACCCAGTACTTC	CASSDGVASGGETQYF
TRBV7-2	once	-	TRBJ2-7	TGTGCCAGCAGCTTTTTGGCCTTGAGCTCCTACGAGCAGTACTTC	CASSFLALSSYEQYF
TRBV6-5	-	-	TRBJ2-7	TGTGCCCTGCTTTGGGGGACAACCTACGAGCAGTACTTC	CALLWGTTYEQYF
TRBV2	-	-	TRBJ1-1	TGTGCCACCCACGAATTAACAGCGATGAACACTGAAGCTTTCTTT	CATHELTAMNTEAFF
TRBV29-1	once	-	TRBJ2-2	TGCAGCGCGGAGTCAGTGAACACCGGGGAGCTGTTTTTT	CSAESVNTGELFF
TRBV5-1	-	TRBD2	TRBJ2-7	TGCGCCAGCAGCCCCGAAGATTCGGGACTAGAGTACGAGCAGTACTTC	CASSPEDSGLEYEQYF
TRBV28	once	-	TRBJ1-4	TGTGCCAGCAGTTCGATAGGGGTTAGTGAAAAACTGTTTTTT	CASSSIGVSEKLFF
TRBV4-1	-	-	TRBJ1-1	TGCGCCAGCAGCCAAGGAATATACCGGGAGAACACTGAAGCTTTCTTT	CASSQGIYRENTEAFF
TRBV12-5	-	TRBD1	TRBJ1-1	TGTGCTAGTGGATCTACAGGGGTGAACACTGAAGCTTTCTTT	CASGSTGVNTEAFF
TRBV13	-	-	TRBJ2-3	TGTGCCAGCAGCTCGGTCGGTTTCGGGGGAGATACGCAGTATTTT	CASSSVGFGGDTQYF
TRBV5-8	once	-	TRBJ1-5	TGTGCCAGCAGCTTATCGTCCGAAAATAGCAATCAGCCCCAGCATTTT	CASSLSSENSNQPQHF
TRBV4-1	-	TRBD1	TRBJ2-7	TGCGCCAGCAGCCAAGATCCCAGACAGGGGGCGAGAGGGGAGCAGTACTTC	CASSQDPRQGARGEQYF
TRBV6-5	-	-	TRBJ2-7	TGTGCCAGCTCGTTGACAGGACACGAGCAGTACTTC	CASSLTGHEQYF
TRBV10-3	-	TRBD1	TRBJ2-1	TGTGCCATCAGTGAGTCTTGGGCAGGGGGCTCCTACAATGAGCAGTTCTTC	CAISESWAGGSYNEQFF
TRBV9	-	TRBD1	TRBJ2-1	TGTGCCAGCAGCACATTCGGGACAGGGGATATTAATGAGCAGTTCTTC	CASSTFGTGDINEQFF
TRBV2	-	TRBD1	TRBJ1-2	TGTGCCAGCAGTGAAGGGGGGACAGGGGGCGACTATGGCTACACCTTC	CASSEGGTGGDYGYTF
TRBV9	-	-	TRBJ2-1	TGTGCCAGCAGCCCCCACAGGGTATCCCCTAATGAGCAGTTCTTC	CASSPHRVSPNEQFF
TRBV4-2	-	TRBD2	TRBJ2-2	TGTGCCAGCAGCCAAGAGGCAAGGGTTCGAGCGGGGCTGAACACCGGGGAGCTGTTTTTT	CASSQEARVRAGLNTGELFF
TRBV2	-	-	TRBJ2-5	TGTGCCAGCAGTGCGGAACCGGGTGGGGAAGAGACCCAGTACTTC	CASSAEPGGEETQYF
TRBV7-2	-	TRBD2	TRBJ2-3	TGTGCCAGCAGCTTCATTAGCGGGAGGGAAACAGATACGCAGTATTTT	CASSFISGRETDTQYF
TRBV28	-	TRBD2	TRBJ2-3	TGTGCCAGCAGTATATTCGGGACTAGCGGCACAGATACGCAGTATTTT	CASSIFGTSGTDTQYF
TRBV7-2	-	-	TRBJ2-1	TGTGCCAGCAGCTTATCAGGGGTTGGAAATGAGCAGTTCTTC	CASSLSGVGNEQFF
TRBV5-8	-	-	TRBJ2-4	TGTGCCAGCAGCTTGGGGCAGCCAGCCAAAAACATTCAGTACTTC	CASSLGQPAKNIQYF
TRBV5-4	-	-	TRBJ2-7	TGTGCCAGCAGCTTGAGGAGCGGGTACGAGCAGTACTTC	CASSLRSGYEQYF
TRBV15	-	TRBD1	TRBJ2-7	TGTGCCACCAGCCCGACAGGGGGGAACGAGCAGTACTTC	CATSPTGGNEQYF
TRBV15	-	TRBD2	TRBJ2-3	TGTGCCACCAGCAGCGGGAGGACGACAGATACGCAGTATTTT	CATSSGRTTDTQYF
TRBV13	-	TRBD2	TRBJ2-7	TGTGCCAGCAGTTCACGGACTAGCGGGAGCGGGGGGGGATTAGAGCCGTACTTC	CASSSRTSGSGGGLEPYF
TRBV19	-	-	TRBJ2-7	TGTGCCAGTAGTATCGTAGGCCGAGCCTACGAGCAGTACTTC	CASSIVGRAYEQYF
TRBV27	-	-	TRBJ2-3	TGTGCCAGCAGTATTATCTCGGAGCTAACCCTCAACACAGATACGCAGTATTTT	CASSIISELTLNTDTQYF
TRBV7-2	-	-	TRBJ2-4	TGTGCCAGCAGCTTAGGCAAAGGCATTCAGTACTTC	CASSLGKGIQYF
TRBV6-1	few	-	TRBJ1-4	TGTGCCAGCCTATGGCAGGATAATGAAAAACTGTTTTTT	CASLWQDNEKLFF
TRBV28	-	-	TRBJ2-7	TGTGCCAGCATGGACTTGTCCTACGAGCAGTACTTC	CASMDLSYEQYF
TRBV19	few	TRBD2	TRBJ2-5	TGTGCCAGTAGTACTCTAGCGGGAGAATCGGAGACCCAGTACTTC	CASSTLAGESETQYF
TRBV4-1	-	-	TRBJ1-1	TGCGCCAGCAGCCGACCCCAGGGCACTGAAGCTTTCTTT	CASSRPQGTEAFF
TRBV11-2	-	-	TRBJ2-2	TGTGCCAGCAGCTTACGGCAGGGAATAACCGGGGAGCTGTTTTTT	CASSLRQGITGELFF
TRBV2	few	TRBD1	TRBJ1-5	TGTGCCAGCAGTACCGGGACAGGGGACGATCAGCCCCAGCATTTT	CASSTGTGDDQPQHF
TRBV15	-	-	TRBJ1-5	TGTGCCACCAGCTTTGTCAGGGGCCATCAGCCCCAGCATTTT	CATSFVRGHQPQHF
TRBV5-6	-	-	TRBJ2-1	TGTGCCAGCAGCCCGACCCCTGGTCGGCAGTTCTTC	CASSPTPGRQFF
TRBV5-4	-	TRBD1	TRBJ2-1	TGTGCCAGCAGCTTCGGCGACAGGGGACCCTACAATGAGCAGTTCTTC	CASSFGDRGPYNEQFF
TRBV7-9	-	TRBD2	TRBJ2-7	TGTGCCAGCAGCCCAGGACTAGCGGGCGTCGAGCAGTACTTC	CASSPGLAGVEQYF
TRBV7-6	-	TRBD2	TRBJ2-1	TGTGCCAGCAGCTTCCGGGGGGGCCTAGCGGACAATGAGCAGTTCTTC	CASSFRGGLADNEQFF
TRBV28	-	-	TRBJ1-1	TGTGCCAGCAGTTTAAGGGGATCGAACACTGAAGCTTTCTTT	CASSLRGSNTEAFF
TRBV19	-	TRBD1	TRBJ1-1	TGTGCCAGTATAGGGGACAGATTTAACACTGAAGCTTTCTTT	CASIGDRFNTEAFF
TRBV28	once	TRBD1	TRBJ2-7	TGTGCCAGCAGGACAGGGCTAACCTACGAGCAGTACTTC	CASRTGLTYEQYF
TRBV4-1	-	-	TRBJ1-2	TGCGCCAGCAGCCAAGGGGCAGAAATAGTCTATGGCTACACCTTC	CASSQGAEIVYGYTF
TRBV27	-	-	TRBJ1-1	TGTGCCAGCGGACAGACAGTTGGGAGCACTGAAGCTTTCTTT	CASGQTVGSTEAFF
TRBV6-5	-	TRBD2	TRBJ2-7	TGTGCCACATCAACTAGCGGCCACGAGCAGTACTTC	CATSTSGHEQYF
TRBV28	-	TRBD2	TRBJ2-1	TGTGCCAGCAGTTTAACCGGGACTAGCATATATGAGCAGTTCTTC	CASSLTGTSIYEQFF
TRBV13	-	TRBD2	TRBJ2-3	TGTGCCAGCAGCCCCTTTGGTCTGGGAGGGGAGACAGATACGCAGTATTTT	CASSPFGLGGETDTQYF
TRBV27	-	TRBD1	TRBJ1-2	TGTGCCAGCAGTCCAACAGGGGCGAACTATGGCTACACCTTC	CASSPTGANYGYTF
TRBV11-2	-	-	TRBJ1-1	TGTGCCAGCAGCTTAGCGGGAGGATTGAATGAAGCTTTCTTT	CASSLAGGLNEAFF